The TCR beta chain under discussion was sequenced for a study of blood T cells in healthy people across ages. The use of a sample-barcoded 5' primer and a J-beta primer mix characterized a second PCR of roughly 6 to 11 cycles. A minimum of 2.5 million CDR3-containing paired-end reads was obtained for each sample. One entry per CDR3 protein, called by TCRdb with MiXCR from the 5' RACE reads. The repertoire consists of 1.5 million to 2 million distinct CDR3 sequences, with just under 50% occurring once and the leading ten covering more than 2%. Germline-derived CDR1 and CDR2 are LGHDT and YNNKEL (reference sequence). CDR3 size: 13 residues. Trimming stripped 0 bases from V and 6 bases from J, with 8 bases between.

The clonotype comes from a woman aged 40 to 50 in good health. The chain uses TRBV3-1 and TRBJ1-1; D remains ambiguous. The sample was blood. The CDR3 region is CASSQERRPEAFF. Written as DNA, the CDR3 is TGTGCCAGCAGCCAAGAACGCCGTCCTGAAGCTTTCTTT. The variable domain in full, with the rest retrieved from reference TRBV3-1 and TRBJ1-1, is DTAVSQTPKYLVTQMGNDKSIKCEQNLGHDTMYWYKQDSKKFLKIMFSYNNKELIINETVPNRFSPKSPDKAHLNLHINSLELGDSAVYFCASSQERRPEAFFGQGTRLTVV.